Described below is a single T cell receptor (beta chain) sequence and its context. The data were taken from a study of blood T cell repertoires in COVID-19. Study-level information: The cDNA or gDNA used as material had been derived from T cells, B-cell-depleted T cells, or PBMCs.

Libraries were prepared by immunoSEQ multiplex PCR; TCRdb keeps only in-frame clonotypes and omits some of them. The sample holds around 200,000 clones, over 80% seen once. The CDR3 length is 17 residues. Per the germline V gene, CDR1 is SGHTA and CDR2 is FQGNSA. Trimming removed 1 base from V and 0 bases from J, with 16 bases in between. The rearrangement uses TRBV7-2 and TRBJ2-7, with a weak D call TRBD2 (5 bases). Material for sequencing was peripheral blood. The clonotype originates from a human donor in a cohort sampled during active COVID-19. CDR3 amino acids: CASSLVSRGSTSYEQYF. The CDR3 DNA reads as TGTGCCAGCAGCTTAGTTTCCCGCGGGTCCACCTCCTACGAGCAGTACTTC.